This TCR beta chain was sequenced in a study of blood T cell repertoires in COVID-19. Study details: PBMCs, B-cell-depleted T cells, or T cells provided the cDNA or gDNA that made up the material.

Profiled with immunoSEQ multiplex PCR; TCRdb holds only in-frame clones, not every one. This table has about 150,000 clones, roughly 88% appearing once. CDR3 length: 14 amino acids. The trim removed 2 bases at V and 3 bases at J, leaving 3 bases unmatched. Germline CDR1 and CDR2: SQVTM and ANQGSEA. The source is a man aged 55 to 70 with COVID-19, enrolled during active disease. The sequenced sample consisted of peripheral blood. V usage is TRBV29-1 and J usage is TRBJ2-7; 11 bases are a match to TRBD2. CDR3 sequence (DNA): TGCAGCGTTGAACCTAGCGGGGGGAACTACGAGCAGTACTTC. Translated: CSVEPSGGNYEQYF.